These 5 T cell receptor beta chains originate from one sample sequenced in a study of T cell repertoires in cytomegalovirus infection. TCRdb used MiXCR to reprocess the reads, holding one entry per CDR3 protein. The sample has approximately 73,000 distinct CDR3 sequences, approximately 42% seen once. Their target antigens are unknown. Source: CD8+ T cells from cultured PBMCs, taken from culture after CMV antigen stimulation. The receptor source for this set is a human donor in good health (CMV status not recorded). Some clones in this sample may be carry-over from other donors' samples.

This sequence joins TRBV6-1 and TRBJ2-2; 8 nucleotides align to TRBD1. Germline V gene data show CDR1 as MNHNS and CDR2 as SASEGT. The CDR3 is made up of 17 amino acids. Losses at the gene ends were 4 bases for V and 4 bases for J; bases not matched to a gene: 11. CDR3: CASSGIPGTGPTGELFF. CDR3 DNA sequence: TGTGCCAGCAGTGGGATACCCGGGACAGGCCCCACCGGGGAGCTGTTTTTT.

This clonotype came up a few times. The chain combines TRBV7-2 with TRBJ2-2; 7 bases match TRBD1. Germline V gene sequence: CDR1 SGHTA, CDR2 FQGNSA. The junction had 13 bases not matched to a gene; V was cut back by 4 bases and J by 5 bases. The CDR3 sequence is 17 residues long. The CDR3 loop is CASSSSGQSLRTGELFF. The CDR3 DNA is TGTGCCAGCAGCTCCTCGGGACAGTCCCTGCGGACCGGGGAGCTGTTTTTT.

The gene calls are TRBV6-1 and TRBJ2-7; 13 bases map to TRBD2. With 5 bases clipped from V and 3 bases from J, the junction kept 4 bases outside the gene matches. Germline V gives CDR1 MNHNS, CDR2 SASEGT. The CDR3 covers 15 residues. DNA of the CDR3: TGTGCCAGCAGTCGCGGACTAGCGGGGGACTACGAGCAGTACTTC. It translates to CASSRGLAGDYEQYF.

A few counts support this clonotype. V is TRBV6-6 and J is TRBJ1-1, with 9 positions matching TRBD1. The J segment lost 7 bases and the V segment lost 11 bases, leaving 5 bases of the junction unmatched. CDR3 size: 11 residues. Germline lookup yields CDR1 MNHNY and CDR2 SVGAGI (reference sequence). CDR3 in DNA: TGTGCCTCGACAGGGGGGATTGAAGCTTTCTTT. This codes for CASTGGIEAFF.

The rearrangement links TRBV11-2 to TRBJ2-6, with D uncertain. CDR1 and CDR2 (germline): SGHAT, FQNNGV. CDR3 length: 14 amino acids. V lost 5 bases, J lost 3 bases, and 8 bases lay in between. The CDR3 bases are TGTGCCAGCAGCCCCTTTTATGGGGCCAACGTCCTGACTTTC. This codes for CASSPFYGANVLTF.